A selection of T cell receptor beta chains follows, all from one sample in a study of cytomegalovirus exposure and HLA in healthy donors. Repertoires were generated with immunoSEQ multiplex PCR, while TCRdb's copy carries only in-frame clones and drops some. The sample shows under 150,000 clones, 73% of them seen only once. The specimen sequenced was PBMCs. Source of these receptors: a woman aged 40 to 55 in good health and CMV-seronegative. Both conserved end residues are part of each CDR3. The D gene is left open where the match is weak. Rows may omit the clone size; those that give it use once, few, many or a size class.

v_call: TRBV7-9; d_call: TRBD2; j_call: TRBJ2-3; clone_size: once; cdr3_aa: CASSRASSGSTDTQYF; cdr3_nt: TGTGCCAGCAGCCGCGCAAGTAGCGGGAGCACAGATACGCAGTATTTT
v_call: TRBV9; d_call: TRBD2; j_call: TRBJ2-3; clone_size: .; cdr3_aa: CASSLGRVDTQYF; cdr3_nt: TGTGCCAGCAGCCTGGGGAGGGTGGATACGCAGTATTTT
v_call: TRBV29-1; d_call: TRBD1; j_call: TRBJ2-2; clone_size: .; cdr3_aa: CSVRQGANTGELFF; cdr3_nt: TGCAGCGTTCGACAGGGAGCGAACACCGGGGAGCTGTTTTTT
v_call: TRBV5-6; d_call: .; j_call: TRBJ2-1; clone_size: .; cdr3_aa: CASISGTLNEQFF; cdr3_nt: TGTGCCAGCATTTCCGGGACTCTGAATGAGCAGTTCTTC
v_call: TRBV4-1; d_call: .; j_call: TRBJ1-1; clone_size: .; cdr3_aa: CASSQLDQGANEAFF; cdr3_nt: TGCGCCAGCAGCCAGTTAGACCAAGGGGCTAATGAAGCTTTCTTT
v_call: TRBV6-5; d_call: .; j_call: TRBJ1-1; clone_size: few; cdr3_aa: CASRQQGNTEAFF; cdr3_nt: TGTGCCAGCAGACAACAGGGGAACACTGAAGCTTTCTTT
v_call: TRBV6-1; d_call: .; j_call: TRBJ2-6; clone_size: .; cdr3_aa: CASNTGPGANVLTF; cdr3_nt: TGTGCCAGCAACACAGGGCCTGGGGCCAACGTCCTGACTTTC
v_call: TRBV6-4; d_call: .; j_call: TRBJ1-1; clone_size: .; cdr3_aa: CASSDQINTEAFF; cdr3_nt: TGTGCCAGCAGTGATCAGATTAACACTGAAGCTTTCTTT
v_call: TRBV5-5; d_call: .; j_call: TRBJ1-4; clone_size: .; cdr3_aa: CASSFGGVGNEKLFF; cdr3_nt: TGTGCCAGCAGCTTTGGCGGGGTAGGGAATGAAAAACTGTTTTTT
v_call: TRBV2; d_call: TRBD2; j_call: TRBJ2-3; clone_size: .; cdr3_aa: CASSDLAGVADTQYF; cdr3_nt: TGTGCCAGCAGCGACCTAGCGGGGGTGGCCGATACGCAGTATTTT
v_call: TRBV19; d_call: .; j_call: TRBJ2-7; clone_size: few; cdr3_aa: CEKGRVCEQYF; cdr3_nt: TGTGAAAAGGGCAGGGTCTGCGAGCAGTACTTC
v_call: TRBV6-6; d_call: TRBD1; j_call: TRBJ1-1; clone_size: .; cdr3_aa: CASSYRVTGDTEAFF; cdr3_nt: TGTGCCAGCAGTTACCGAGTGACAGGGGATACTGAAGCTTTCTTT
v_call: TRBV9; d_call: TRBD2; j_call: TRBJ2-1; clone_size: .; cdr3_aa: CASSVEAGPSSEQFF; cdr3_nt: TGTGCCAGCAGCGTAGAAGCGGGGCCTTCCAGTGAGCAGTTCTTC
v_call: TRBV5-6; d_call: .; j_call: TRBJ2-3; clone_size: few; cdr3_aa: CASSLGLADTQYF; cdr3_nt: TGTGCCAGCAGCTTGGGCCTAGCGGATACGCAGTATTTT
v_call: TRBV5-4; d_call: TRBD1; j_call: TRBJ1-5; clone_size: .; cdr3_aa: CASSLGPRGDRYQPQHF; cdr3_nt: TGTGCCAGCAGCTTGGGTCCTAGGGGGGACAGATATCAGCCCCAGCATTTT
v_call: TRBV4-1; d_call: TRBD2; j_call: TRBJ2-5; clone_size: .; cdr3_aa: CASSQRLAGEETQYF; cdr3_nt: TGCGCCAGCAGCCAGCGACTAGCGGGGGAAGAGACCCAGTACTTC
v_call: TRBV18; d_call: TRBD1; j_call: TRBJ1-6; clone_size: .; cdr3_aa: CASSPVGTGTINSPLHF; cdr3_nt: TGTGCCAGCTCACCGGTTGGGACAGGGACAATTAATTCACCCCTCCACTTT
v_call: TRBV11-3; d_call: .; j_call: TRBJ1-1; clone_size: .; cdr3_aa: CASSQGLNTEAFF; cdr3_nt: TGTGCCAGCAGCCAGGGGTTGAACACTGAAGCTTTCTTT
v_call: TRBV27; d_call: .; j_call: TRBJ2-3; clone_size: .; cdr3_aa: CASSRGTDTQYF; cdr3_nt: TGTGCCAGCAGCCGGGGCACAGATACGCAGTATTTT
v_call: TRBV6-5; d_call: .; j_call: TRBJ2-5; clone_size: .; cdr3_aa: CASRDKVQQETQYF; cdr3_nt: TGTGCCAGCAGGGACAAGGTCCAGCAAGAGACCCAGTACTTC